This T cell receptor (beta chain) was retrieved from a study of T cells in Graves' hyperthyroidism and ophthalmopathy. The overall study: The blood sample was taken at first diagnosis, before treatment began. Study results and limitations: Ophthalmopathy was identified by the model a median 6.5 months ahead of onset.

This clonotype was observed many times. What it binds is unknown. TCR beta CDR3 regions were amplified from RNA. HTBI primers were employed in a first-round RT-PCR of the TCR CDR3. From the multiplex PCR reads, TCRdb called clonotypes with MiXCR, one entry per CDR3 protein. The sample contains under 750,000 distinct CDR3 sequences, 18% of which appear only once. This CDR3 spans 12 amino acids. Trimming shortened V by 7 bases and J by 2 bases, and 9 bases separated the two germline ends. The sequenced material came from blood. The chain carries TRBV12-3 or TRBV12-4 and TRBJ2-7, with D unclear. This TCR derives from a woman between 50 and 59 years old with Graves' hyperthyroidism that later progressed to Graves' ophthalmopathy. CDR3 residues: CASTVWPYEQYF. The DNA of the CDR3 is TGTGCCAGCACCGTGTGGCCCTACGAGCAGTACTTC.